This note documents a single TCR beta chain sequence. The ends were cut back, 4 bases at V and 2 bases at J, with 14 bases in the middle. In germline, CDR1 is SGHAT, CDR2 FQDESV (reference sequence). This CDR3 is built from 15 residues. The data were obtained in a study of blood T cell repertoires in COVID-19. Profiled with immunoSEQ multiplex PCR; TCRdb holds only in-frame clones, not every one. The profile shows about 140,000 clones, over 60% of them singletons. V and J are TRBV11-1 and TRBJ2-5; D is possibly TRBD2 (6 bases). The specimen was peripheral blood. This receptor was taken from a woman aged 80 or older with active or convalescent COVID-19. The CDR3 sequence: CASSSSAGRQETQYF. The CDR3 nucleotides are TGTGCCAGCAGCTCATCGGCGGGGAGGCAAGAGACCCAGTACTTC.